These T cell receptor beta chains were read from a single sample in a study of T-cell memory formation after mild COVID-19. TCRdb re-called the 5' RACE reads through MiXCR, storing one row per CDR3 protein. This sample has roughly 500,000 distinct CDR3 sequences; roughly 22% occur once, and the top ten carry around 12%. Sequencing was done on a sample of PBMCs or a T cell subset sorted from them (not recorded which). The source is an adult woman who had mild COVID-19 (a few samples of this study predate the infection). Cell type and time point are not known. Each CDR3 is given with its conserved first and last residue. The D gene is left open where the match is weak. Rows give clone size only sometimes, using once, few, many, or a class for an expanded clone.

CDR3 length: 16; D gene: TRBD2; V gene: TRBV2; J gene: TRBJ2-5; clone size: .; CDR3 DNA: TGTGCCAGCAGTCGAATAGCGGGAGGGCTTCAAGAGACCCAGTACTTC; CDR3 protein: CASSRIAGGLQETQYF
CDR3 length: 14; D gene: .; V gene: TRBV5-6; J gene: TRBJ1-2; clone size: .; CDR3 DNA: TGTGCCAGCAGCCCCCCCCGGGCTAACTATGGCTACACCTTC; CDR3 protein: CASSPPRANYGYTF
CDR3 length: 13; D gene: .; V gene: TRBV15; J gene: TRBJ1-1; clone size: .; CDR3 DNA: TGTGCCACCAGCAGAGCAGGTTCCACTGAAGCTTTCTTT; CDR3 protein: CATSRAGSTEAFF
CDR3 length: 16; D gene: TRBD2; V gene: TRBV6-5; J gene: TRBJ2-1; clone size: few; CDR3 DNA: TGTGCCAGCAGTTACGTCGGGAGGGCCGTCTACAATGAGCAGTTCTTC; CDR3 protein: CASSYVGRAVYNEQFF
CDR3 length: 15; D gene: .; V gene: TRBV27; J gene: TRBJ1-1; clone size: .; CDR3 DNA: TGTGCCAGCAGTTCTCCATCCGTCCTCAACACTGAAGCTTTCTTT; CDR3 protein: CASSSPSVLNTEAFF
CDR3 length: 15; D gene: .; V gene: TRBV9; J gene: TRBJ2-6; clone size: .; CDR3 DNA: TGTGCCAGCAGCGTAAAGGGGGTAGGGGCCAACGTCCTGACTTTC; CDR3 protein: CASSVKGVGANVLTF
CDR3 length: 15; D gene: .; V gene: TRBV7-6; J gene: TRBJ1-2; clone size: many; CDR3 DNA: TGTGCCAGCAGCTTAGAGGGACCGCAACACTATGGCTACACCTTC; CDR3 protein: CASSLEGPQHYGYTF
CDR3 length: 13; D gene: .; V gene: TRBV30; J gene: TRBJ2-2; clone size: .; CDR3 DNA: TGTGCCTGGAGGAGGAGGAACACCGGGGAGCTGTTTTTT; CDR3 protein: CAWRRRNTGELFF
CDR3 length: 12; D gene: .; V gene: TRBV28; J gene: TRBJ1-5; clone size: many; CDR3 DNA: TGTGCCAGCAGTTGGGGCAATCAGCCCCAGCATTTT; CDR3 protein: CASSWGNQPQHF
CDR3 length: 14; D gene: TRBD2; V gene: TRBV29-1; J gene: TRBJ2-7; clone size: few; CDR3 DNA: TGCAGCGTTGAAAATCCTAGCGGCTCCTACGAGCAGTACTTC; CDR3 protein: CSVENPSGSYEQYF
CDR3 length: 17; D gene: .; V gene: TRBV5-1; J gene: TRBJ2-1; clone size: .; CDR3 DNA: TGCGCCAGCAGCTTGGGCCGGTTCCCCAACAAATACAATGAGCAGTTCTTC; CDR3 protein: CASSLGRFPNKYNEQFF
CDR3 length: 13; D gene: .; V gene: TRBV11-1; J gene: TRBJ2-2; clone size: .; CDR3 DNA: TGTGCCAGCAGCTTAAGGGAAACCGGGGAGCTGTTTTTT; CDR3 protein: CASSLRETGELFF
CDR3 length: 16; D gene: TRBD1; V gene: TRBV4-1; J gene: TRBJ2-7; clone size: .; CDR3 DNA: TGCGCCAGCAGCCAAGGTGTGACAGGGAGTTCCTACGAGCAGTACTTC; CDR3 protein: CASSQGVTGSSYEQYF
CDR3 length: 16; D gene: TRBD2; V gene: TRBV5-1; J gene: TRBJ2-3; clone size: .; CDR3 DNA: TGCGCCAGCAGCTTTGCAGCGGGGGTTCCCACAGATACGCAGTATTTT; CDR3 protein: CASSFAAGVPTDTQYF
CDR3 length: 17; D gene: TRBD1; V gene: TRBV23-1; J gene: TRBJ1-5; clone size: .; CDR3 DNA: TGCGCCAGCAGAGAACAGGGGATGGACCCTTGCAATCAGCCCCAGCATTTT; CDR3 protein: CASREQGMDPCNQPQHF
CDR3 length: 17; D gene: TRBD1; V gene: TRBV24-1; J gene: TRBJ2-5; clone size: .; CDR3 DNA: TGTGCCACCAGTGTAGGTGGGACAGGGGGCATCGGAGAGACCCAGTACTTC; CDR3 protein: CATSVGGTGGIGETQYF